This entry lists 12 T cell receptor beta chains sequenced from one sample in a study of metastatic and nonmetastatic thyroid tumors. TCRdb reassembled clones from the PCR reads with MiXCR. The repertoire holds approximately 18,000 clones, with roughly 25% as singletons. No treatment of any kind had been given to any patient before thyroid surgery. Specimen: tumor tissue. Receptors originate from a female donor with papillary thyroid cancer or a benign thyroid nodule (not recorded which). Some clones in this sample may be carry-over from other donors' samples.

In this sample, this clone turned up a few times. The chain is built from TRBV29-1 and TRBJ2-3, with TRBD1 matching 9 bases. Trimming cost V 8 bases and J 3 bases; bases outside gene matches: 9. This CDR3 has 14 amino acids. Germline V CDR1 and CDR2: SQVTM, ANQGSEA. CDR3 residues: CSKLRTGATDTQYF. Here the CDR3 DNA reads TGCAGCAAACTCAGGACAGGGGCTACAGATACGCAGTATTTT.

This clone occurred many times. In the same sample, other DNA sequences code for this CDR3. The chain recombines TRBV10-2 with TRBJ2-6, with 11 bases that match TRBD1. CDR3 size: 17 residues. Unmatched junction bases numbered 5, after V lost 7 bases and J lost 0 bases. Germline-derived CDR1 and CDR2 are WSHSY and SAAADI. CDR3 amino acids: CASKRTGGVSGANVLTF. In DNA form, the CDR3 reads TGCGCCAGCAAAAGGACAGGGGGCGTCTCTGGGGCCAACGTCCTGACTTTC.

This clone showed up many times. V is TRBV24-1 and J is TRBJ2-2; D unresolved. The CDR3 runs to 15 residues. V was trimmed by 7 bases and J by 8 bases, leaving 19 bases between them. Germline V gene data show CDR1 as KGHDR and CDR2 as SFDVKD. This CDR3 reads CATRSQPTPWGELFF. DNA for the CDR3: TGTGCCACCAGATCCCAACCCACGCCGTGGGGGGAGCTGTTTTTT.

This clone appeared many times. V gene TRBV27 combines with J gene TRBJ1-2, with TRBD1 as a possible D gene (6 bases). The V and J ends lost 7 bases and 6 bases respectively, with 12 bases between them. The CDR3 length is 12 residues. Germline V gives CDR1 MNHEY, CDR2 SMNVEV (reference sequence). The CDR3 loop is CASKNQGNGYTF. Written as DNA, the CDR3 is TGTGCCAGCAAAAACCAGGGGAATGGCTACACCTTC.

The J gene is TRBJ1-1, the V gene TRBV6-1; 9 nucleotides line up with TRBD1. The junction had 5 bases not matched to a gene; V was cut back by 9 bases and J by 0 bases. The CDR3 length is 14 residues. CDR1 MNHNS and CDR2 SASEGT come from the germline V gene. The CDR3 sequence is CASKGQGMNTEAFF. CDR3 DNA: TGTGCCAGTAAAGGACAGGGGATGAACACTGAAGCTTTCTTT.

This clone appeared many times. The J gene is TRBJ2-7, the V gene TRBV13; 9 bases align to TRBD1. Trimming cost V 4 bases and J 5 bases; bases outside gene matches: 9. The CDR3 consists of 15 residues. CDR1 PRHDT and CDR2 FYEKMQ come from the germline V gene (reference sequence). CDR3 coding DNA: TGTGCCAGCAGCTCAACCGGGACAGGGTCCCACGAGCAGTACTTC. The encoded protein is CASSSTGTGSHEQYF.

This clone appeared many times. The chain joins TRBV19 to TRBJ2-1; 8 bases line up with TRBD1. V lost 1 base and J lost 3; bases outside the gene matches: 8. The CDR3 totals 17 residues. Germline-derived CDR1 and CDR2 are LNHDA and SQIVND (reference sequence). CDR3 amino acids: CASSIGDRPPNYNEQFF. As DNA, the CDR3 is TGTGCCAGTAGTATAGGGGACAGGCCCCCGAACTACAATGAGCAGTTCTTC.

By share, this clone ranks as large. J is TRBJ2-1 and V is TRBV18, with D possibly matching TRBD1 (6 bases). The germline gives CDR1 KGHSH, CDR2 LQKENI. The CDR3 loop spans 14 amino acids. The germline V and J ends were trimmed by 3 bases and 5 bases, with 11 bases remaining between them. The CDR3 nucleotides are TGTGCCAGCTCACCGCTCACAGGGAACAATGAGCAGTTCTTC. As protein: CASSPLTGNNEQFF.

This clone rates as medium-sized. The chain has TRBV30 and TRBJ1-1; D may be TRBD1 (6 bases). V was trimmed by 0 bases and J by 5 bases, leaving 13 bases between them. Per the germline V gene, CDR1 is GTSNPN and CDR2 is SVGIG (reference sequence). The CDR3 runs to 14 residues. The CDR3 bases are TGTGCCTGGAGTGTACAGGGCGGAAGGACTGAAGCTTTCTTT. Its protein product is CAWSVQGGRTEAFF.

This clone was observed a few times. The chain links TRBV6-1 to TRBJ2-7; 7 nucleotides line up with TRBD1. Germline V gene lookup returns CDR1 MNHNS and CDR2 SASEGT. V lost 10 bases, J lost 4 bases, and 16 bases stayed unmatched. There are 15 residues in the CDR3. The CDR3 region has the DNA TGTGCCACCCTCACCCACCACAGGGGTGGGTACGAGCAGTACTTC. It encodes CATLTHHRGGYEQYF.

This clone turned up a few times. J is TRBJ2-7 and V is TRBV10-3; TRBD2 matches at 7 bases. The V and J ends lost 2 bases and 4 bases, in that order; junction bases with no gene match: 2. Germline CDR1 is ENHRY and CDR2 is SYGVKD. This CDR3 contains 13 residues. CDR3 amino acids: CAISEQGGYEQYF. CDR3 coding DNA: TGTGCCATCAGTGAGCAGGGAGGGTACGAGCAGTACTTC.

This clone was seen many times. A single base separates this from a much larger clone, so it may be a read error. This sequence joins TRBV19 and TRBJ1-6; D is unclear. The CDR3 sequence is 12 residues long. Germline-derived CDR1 and CDR2 are LNHDA and SQIVND (reference sequence). CDR3 sequence (DNA): TGTGCCAGTAGTGAGACGGGCCCGCCCCTCCGCTTT. Translating it yields CASSETGPPLRF.